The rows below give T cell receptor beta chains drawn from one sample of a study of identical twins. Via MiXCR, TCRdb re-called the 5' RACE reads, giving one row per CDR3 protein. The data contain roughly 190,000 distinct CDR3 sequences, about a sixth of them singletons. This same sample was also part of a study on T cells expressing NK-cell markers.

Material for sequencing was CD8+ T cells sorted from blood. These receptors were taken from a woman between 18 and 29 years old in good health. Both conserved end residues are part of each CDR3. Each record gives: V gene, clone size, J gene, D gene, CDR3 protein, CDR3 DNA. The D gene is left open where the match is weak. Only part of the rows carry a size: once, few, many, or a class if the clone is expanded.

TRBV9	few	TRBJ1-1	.	CASSVGGRHVEAFF	TGTGCCAGCAGCGTAGGAGGTAGGCACGTTGAAGCTTTCTTT
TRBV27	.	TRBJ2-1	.	CASSAIPYNEQFF	TGTGCCAGCAGTGCCATACCCTACAATGAGCAGTTCTTC
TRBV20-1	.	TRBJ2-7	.	CSARARISYEQYF	TGCAGTGCTAGAGCCCGGATCTCATACGAGCAGTACTTC
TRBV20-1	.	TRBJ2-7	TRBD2	CSAGQGGGKLREQYF	TGCAGTGCCGGCCAGGGCGGGGGGAAGTTGAGGGAGCAGTACTTC
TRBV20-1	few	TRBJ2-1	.	CSARGRGEDLYNEQFF	TGCAGTGCTAGAGGTCGGGGTGAGGACCTCTACAATGAGCAGTTCTTC
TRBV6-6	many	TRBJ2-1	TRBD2	CASVASGDNEQFF	TGTGCCAGCGTGGCTAGCGGAGACAATGAGCAGTTCTTC
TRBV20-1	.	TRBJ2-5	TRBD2	CSARDLPGGRETQYF	TGCAGTGCTAGAGATCTACCGGGAGGGCGAGAGACCCAGTACTTC
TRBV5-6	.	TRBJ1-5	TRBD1	CASKHGTGEQPQHF	TGTGCCAGCAAGCACGGGACAGGGGAACAGCCCCAGCATTTT
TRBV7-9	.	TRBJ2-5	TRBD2	CASKSSWGGQETQYF	TGTGCCAGCAAGAGTTCCTGGGGAGGGCAGGAGACCCAGTACTTC
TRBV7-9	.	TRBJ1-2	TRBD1	CASSSTGTDDTYYGYTF	TGTGCCAGCAGCTCAACCGGGACAGACGATACCTACTATGGCTACACCTTC
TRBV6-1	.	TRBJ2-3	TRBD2	CASPSQRGGRDTQYF	TGTGCCAGCCCCTCCCAGCGGGGGGGCCGAGATACGCAGTATTTT
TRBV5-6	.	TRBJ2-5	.	CASSLVGGYEETQYF	TGTGCCAGCAGCTTGGTGGGGGGATATGAAGAGACCCAGTACTTC
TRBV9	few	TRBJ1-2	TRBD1	CASSQQGIDGYTF	TGTGCCAGCAGCCAACAGGGGATAGATGGCTACACCTTC
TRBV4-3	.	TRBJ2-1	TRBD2	CASSQASGRFGEQFF	TGCGCCAGCAGCCAAGCTAGCGGGAGGTTTGGTGAGCAGTTCTTC
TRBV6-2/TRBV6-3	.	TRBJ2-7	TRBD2	CASTQAGWAYEQYF	TGTGCCAGCACCCAAGCGGGATGGGCTTACGAGCAGTACTTC
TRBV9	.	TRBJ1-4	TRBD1	CASGQTGTDNEKLFF	TGTGCCAGCGGGCAAACAGGGACAGATAATGAAAAACTGTTTTTT
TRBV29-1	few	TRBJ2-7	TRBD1	CSVAGGLGEQYF	TGCAGCGTTGCAGGGGGCCTAGGCGAGCAGTACTTC
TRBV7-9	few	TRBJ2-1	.	CASMPARSSYNEQFF	TGTGCCAGCATGCCGGCCAGGAGCTCCTACAATGAGCAGTTCTTC
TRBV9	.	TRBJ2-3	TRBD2	CASSVVAGGLTDTQYF	TGTGCCAGCAGCGTAGTAGCGGGGGGTCTCACAGATACGCAGTATTTT
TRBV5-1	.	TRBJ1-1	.	CASSWGNAEAFF	TGCGCCAGCTCCTGGGGGAACGCTGAAGCTTTCTTT
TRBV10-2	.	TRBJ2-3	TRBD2	CASSKTSGGTDTQYF	TGCGCCAGCAGTAAGACTAGCGGGGGCACAGATACGCAGTATTTT
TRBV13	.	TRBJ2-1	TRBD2	CASSLGPSGPIPQFF	TGTGCCAGCAGCTTAGGTCCTAGCGGGCCCATACCTCAGTTCTTC
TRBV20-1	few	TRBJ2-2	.	CSAVNGGELFF	TGCAGTGCTGTTAACGGCGGGGAGCTGTTTTTT
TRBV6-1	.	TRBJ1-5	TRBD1	CASSDGQGAVQPQHF	TGTGCCAGCAGTGATGGCCAGGGGGCGGTTCAGCCCCAGCATTTT
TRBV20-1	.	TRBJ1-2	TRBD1	CSASDRADGYTF	TGCAGTGCTAGTGACAGGGCTGATGGCTACACCTTC
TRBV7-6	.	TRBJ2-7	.	CASSLGTNVYEQYF	TGTGCCAGCAGCTTAGGGACGAACGTCTACGAGCAGTACTTC
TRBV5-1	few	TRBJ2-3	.	CASSLELVTDTQYF	TGCGCCAGCAGCTTGGAGCTCGTCACAGATACGCAGTATTTT
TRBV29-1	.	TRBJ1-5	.	CSVGVGGSNQPQHF	TGCAGCGTTGGTGTAGGCGGATCTAATCAGCCCCAGCATTTT
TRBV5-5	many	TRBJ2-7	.	CASSLEWGSGTYEQYF	TGTGCCAGCAGCTTGGAGTGGGGTAGTGGGACCTACGAGCAGTACTTC
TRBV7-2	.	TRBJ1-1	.	CASSLSSGYEAFF	TGTGCCAGCAGCTTATCTTCAGGGTATGAAGCTTTCTTT
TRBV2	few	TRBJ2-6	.	CASSPQGTGANVLTF	TGTGCCAGCAGTCCTCAGGGGACTGGGGCCAACGTCCTGACTTTC
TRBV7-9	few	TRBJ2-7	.	CASSFSGVLVNDEQYF	TGTGCCAGCAGCTTTTCAGGGGTCCTCGTTAACGACGAGCAGTACTTC
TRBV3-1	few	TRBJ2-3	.	CASSQEVARSDTQYF	TGTGCCAGCAGCCAAGAAGTAGCGAGATCGGATACGCAGTATTTT
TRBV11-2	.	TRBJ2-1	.	CASSEVPNLPFF	TGTGCCAGCAGCGAAGTACCCAACCTGCCGTTCTTC
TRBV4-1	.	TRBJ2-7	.	CASSQGGTSLYEQYF	TGCGCCAGCAGCCAAGGCGGGACTTCCTTATACGAGCAGTACTTC
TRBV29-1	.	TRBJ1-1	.	CSVAGSDREAFF	TGCAGCGTTGCTGGGTCAGACAGGGAAGCTTTCTTT
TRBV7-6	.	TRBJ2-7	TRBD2	CASSLELAGSYEQYF	TGTGCCAGCAGCTTAGAGCTAGCGGGGTCTTACGAGCAGTACTTC
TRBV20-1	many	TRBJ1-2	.	CSAGGLLNYGYTF	TGCAGTGCCGGGGGACTTCTTAACTATGGCTACACCTTC
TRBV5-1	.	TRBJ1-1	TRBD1	CASSLPGQGGMNTEAFF	TGCGCCAGCAGCTTGCCGGGACAGGGAGGCATGAACACTGAAGCTTTCTTT
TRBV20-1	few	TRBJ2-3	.	CSARDYTDTQYF	TGCAGTGCTAGAGATTACACAGATACGCAGTATTTT
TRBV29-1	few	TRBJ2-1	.	CSVFPKGRWGMGEQFF	TGCAGCGTTTTCCCGAAGGGTCGTTGGGGTATGGGTGAGCAGTTCTTC
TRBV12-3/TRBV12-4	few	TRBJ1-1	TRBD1	CASRHTGENTEAFF	TGTGCCAGCAGACATACAGGGGAGAACACTGAAGCTTTCTTT
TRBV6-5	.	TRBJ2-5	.	CASSYGGETQYF	TGTGCCAGCAGTTACGGGGGGGAGACCCAGTACTTC
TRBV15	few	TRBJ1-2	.	CATSEFRASYTF	TGTGCCACCAGTGAATTCAGAGCCAGCTACACCTTC
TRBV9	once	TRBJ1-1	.	CASSPEGSPEAFF	TGTGCCAGCAGCCCCGAGGGGTCCCCTGAAGCTTTCTTT
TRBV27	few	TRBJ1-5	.	CASKSTGNQPQHF	TGTGCCAGCAAATCCACGGGCAATCAGCCCCAGCATTTT
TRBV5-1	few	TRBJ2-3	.	CASLRDTLSTDTQYF	TGCGCCAGCCTGCGGGACACTTTAAGCACAGATACGCAGTATTTT
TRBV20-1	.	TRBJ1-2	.	CSAKAVTNYGYTF	TGCAGTGCCAAGGCTGTAACTAACTATGGCTACACCTTC
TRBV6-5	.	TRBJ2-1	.	CASSYGGSDIDEQFF	TGTGCCAGCAGTTACGGGGGATCGGACATCGATGAGCAGTTCTTC
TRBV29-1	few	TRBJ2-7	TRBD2	CSVEDAPGLAGSYEQYF	TGCAGCGTTGAAGACGCCCCCGGACTAGCGGGCTCCTACGAGCAGTACTTC
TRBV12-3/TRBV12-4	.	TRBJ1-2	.	CASIHGSGYTF	TGTGCCAGCATCCATGGCTCTGGCTACACCTTC
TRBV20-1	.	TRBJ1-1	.	CSAVNSVTGGTEAFF	TGCAGTGCTGTAAATAGTGTAACGGGCGGCACTGAAGCTTTCTTT
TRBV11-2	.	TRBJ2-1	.	CASSFSLNEQFF	TGTGCCAGCAGCTTTTCCCTCAATGAGCAGTTCTTC
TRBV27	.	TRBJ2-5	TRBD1	CASSFLQGDQETQYF	TGTGCCAGCAGTTTTTTGCAGGGGGACCAAGAGACCCAGTACTTC
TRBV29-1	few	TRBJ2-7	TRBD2	CSVSYSGGPYEQYF	TGCAGCGTCTCCTATTCGGGAGGGCCGTACGAGCAGTACTTC